One and the same sample provided the 29 T cell receptor beta chains below, sequenced in a study of T cells in Graves' hyperthyroidism and ophthalmopathy. TCR beta CDR3 regions were amplified from RNA. First-round RT-PCR of the TCR CDR3 relied on the HTBI primer set. TCRdb re-analysed the multiplex PCR reads in MiXCR, keeping a single row per CDR3 protein. Of a few hundred thousand distinct CDR3 sequences in the sample, more than 45% were seen once. Sequences were obtained from peripheral blood or thyroid tissue (not recorded which). These receptors all come from a young woman with Graves' hyperthyroidism.

This clonotype came up many times. The chain is built from TRBV3-1 and TRBJ1-1; D is unresolved. This CDR3 is 11 amino acids long. V shed 8 bases and J shed 3 bases, with 7 bases lying between them. Per germline, CDR1 LGHDT and CDR2 YNNKEL (reference sequence). The chain's CDR3 is CASGSYTEAFF. DNA for the CDR3: TGTGCCAGCGGCTCTTACACTGAAGCTTTCTTT.

This clonotype was counted ten times or more. The chain joins TRBV30 to TRBJ1-1, with D possibly TRBD1 on 5 matching bases. The CDR3 extends over 13 amino acids. V gave up 1 base and J gave up 3 bases, with 9 bases separating them. Germline V lookup: CDR1 GTSNPN, CDR2 SVGIG (reference sequence). DNA of the CDR3: TGTGCCTGGAGTGACTGGGGGTACACTGAAGCTTTCTTT. This sequence encodes CAWSDWGYTEAFF. Together with reference TRBV30 and TRBJ1-1, the CDR3 gives the full variable domain: SQTIHQWPATLVQPVGSPLSLECTVEGTSNPNLYWYRQAAGRGLQLLFYSVGIGQISSEVPQNLSASRPQDRQFILSSKKLLLSDSGFYLCAWSDWGYTEAFFGQGTRLTVV.

As DNA, the CDR3 is TGTGCCACCGGATCCAGGGGGTACGAGCAGTACTTC. Protein product: CATGSRGYEQYF. V and J are TRBV15 and TRBJ2-7, with TRBD1 matching 7 bases. The CDR3 spans 12 residues. Germline V gene sequence: CDR1 LNHNV, CDR2 YYDKDF (reference sequence). The trim removed 8 bases at V and 4 bases at J, leaving 5 bases unmatched.

This clonotype came up many times. The rearrangement links TRBV20-1 to TRBJ1-2, with unresolved D. V dropped 4 bases and J dropped 4 bases, with 10 bases sitting between them. The CDR3 loop spans 12 amino acids. Germline V gene sequence: CDR1 DFQATT, CDR2 SNEGSKA (reference sequence). In nucleotides, the CDR3 is TGCAGTGCTACCGGGCTGGGCTATGGCTACACCTTC. Amino acids: CSATGLGYGYTF.

The rearrangement joins TRBV2 to TRBJ2-3, with D perhaps TRBD2 (6 bases). The germline V gene has CDR1 SNHLY and CDR2 FYNNEI. The V and J ends lost 3 bases and 4 bases respectively, with 17 bases between them. The CDR3 runs 16 residues. CDR3 amino acids: CASSDEGRWDADTQYF. The CDR3 DNA follows: TGTGCCAGCAGTGATGAGGGGAGGTGGGACGCAGATACGCAGTATTTT.

This clonotype was detected ten times or more. V and J are TRBV7-2 and TRBJ2-7; no firm D call. The CDR3 spans 13 residues. The V gene's germline CDR1 is SGHTA and CDR2 FQGNSA. The germline V and J ends were trimmed by 6 bases and 3 bases, with 12 bases remaining between them. The CDR3 region has the DNA TGTGCCAGCAGGCAAACGTCCAACTACGAGCAGTACTTC. This codes for CASRQTSNYEQYF.

This clonotype came up many times. This chain joins TRBV25-1 and TRBJ2-7; D is unresolved. V gave up 1 base and J gave up 3 bases, with 4 bases separating them. Germline values: CDR1 MGHDK, CDR2 SYGVNS. This CDR3 comprises 12 residues. This CDR3 reads CASSESNYEQYF. The CDR3 nucleotides are TGTGCCAGCAGTGAATCCAACTACGAGCAGTACTTC.

The chain combines TRBV29-1 with TRBJ1-5; 9 bases fit TRBD1. Germline loops: CDR1 SQVTM, CDR2 ANQGSEA. Losses at the gene ends were 7 bases for V and 2 bases for J; bases not matched to a gene: 9. The CDR3 covers 15 residues. The CDR3 coding sequence is TGCAGCGCTAGACAGGGGGTTCGGCGCAATCAGCCCCAGCATTTT. The encoded protein is CSARQGVRRNQPQHF.

Comments on this clonotype: No conserved phenylalanine or tryptophan is present at the end of the CDR3, so a read error is the likely explanation. No DNA is shown, since the ends of the CDR3 on it are uncertain; the CDR3 is the one TCRdb lists. V and J are TRBV6-5 and TRBJ2-7; the DNA was not used to check the table's D call, TRBD1. The CDR3 has 10 amino acids, counting both end residues. Germline V gene data show CDR1 as MNHEY and CDR2 as SVGAGI. CDR3 region: CASSYGGANT.

This clonotype has only a few counts. The gene calls are TRBV18 and TRBJ2-7, with TRBD1 matching over 8 bases. Unmatched junction bases numbered 9, after V lost 6 bases and J lost 5 bases. The germline V gene encodes CDR1 KGHSH and CDR2 LQKENI. The CDR3 sequence is 14 residues long. CDR3 bases: TGTGCCAGCTCGCTCGGACAGGGCACCGACGAGCAGTACTTC. Translating it yields CASSLGQGTDEQYF.

Comments on this clonotype: A much bigger clone sits one base away, suggesting this may be a read error. The chain carries TRBV10-3 and TRBJ2-5, with D uncertain. The ends were cut back, 6 bases at V and 4 bases at J, with 12 bases in the middle. Germline loops: CDR1 ENHRY, CDR2 SYGVKD. This CDR3 region has 13 residues. CDR3 residues: CAIRPVDGETQYF. DNA for the CDR3: TGTGCCATCAGACCAGTGGATGGAGAGACCCAGTACTTC.

J is TRBJ1-2 and V is TRBV29-1, with a weak D call TRBD1 (5 bases). V lost 8 bases to trimming and J lost 4 bases, with 17 bases between them. Germline CDR1 and CDR2: SQVTM and ANQGSEA. CDR3 length: 13 residues. In DNA, the CDR3 is TGCAGCTTATCCTGGGACGGCTCCTATGGCTACACCTTC. It codes for CSLSWDGSYGYTF.

J is TRBJ1-2 and V is TRBV2, with TRBD1 matching 9 bases. V was clipped by 6 bases and J by 0 bases; unmatched bases: 8. The CDR3 is 16 residues long. Germline CDR1 and CDR2: SNHLY and FYNNEI. CDR3 protein: CASSLQGARTNYGYTF. Written as DNA, the CDR3 is TGTGCCAGCAGCTTACAGGGGGCGCGTACTAACTATGGCTACACCTTC.

This clonotype was counted many times. This sequence joins TRBV7-6 and TRBJ2-5; D unclear. The CDR3 totals 12 residues. Trimming pared 8 bases from V and 5 bases from J, leaving 12 bases between. Germline CDR1 and CDR2: SGHVS and FNYEAQ. DNA for the CDR3: TGTGCCAGCCAGGCGGTAGGCGAGACCCAGTACTTC. It yields the protein CASQAVGETQYF.

This chain joins TRBV20-1 and TRBJ1-5; 9 positions match TRBD1. V shed 6 bases and J 6 bases; nucleotides not matched to a gene: 15. CDR3 length equals 16 residues. Germline loops: CDR1 DFQATT, CDR2 SNEGSKA (reference sequence). CDR3 amino acids: CSAYVPGTGTGQPQHF. In DNA, the CDR3 is TGCAGTGCCTACGTCCCGGGGACAGGGACGGGTCAGCCCCAGCATTTT.

This clonotype has ten or more counts. This chain joins TRBV4-1 and TRBJ2-7; TRBD1 matches at 7 bases. Looked up from germline, CDR1 is MGHRA and CDR2 is YSYEKL. V was clipped by 4 bases and J by 4 bases; unmatched bases: 10. CDR3 size: 15 residues. The CDR3 reads CASSLQDRAEYEQYF. DNA of the CDR3: TGCGCCAGCAGCCTTCAAGACAGGGCGGAGTACGAGCAGTACTTC.

This rearrangement joins TRBV24-1 to TRBJ2-1; 8 bases are a match to TRBD2. Germline CDR1 KGHDR, CDR2 SFDVKD. Trimming took 0 bases from V and 5 from J; bases not matched to a gene: 5. This CDR3 has 16 amino acids. The CDR3, as DNA: TGTGCCACCAGTGATTTGGTAGCGGGAAATAACAATGAGCAGTTCTTC. Protein sequence: CATSDLVAGNNNEQFF.

The chain uses TRBV10-3 and TRBJ2-3, with D perhaps assigned TRBD1 or TRBD2 (6 bases each). Per the germline V gene, CDR1 is ENHRY and CDR2 is SYGVKD. The V end lost 9 bases, the J end lost 0 bases, and 13 bases lay between the germline ends. The CDR3 has 14 residues. CDR3 region: CAMGTGASTDTQYF. DNA of the CDR3: TGTGCCATGGGGACGGGGGCCAGCACAGATACGCAGTATTTT.

Of note for this clonotype: A much more abundant neighbour one base away suggests this may be a read error. The final CDR3 position lacks the conserved phenylalanine or tryptophan, pointing to a likely read error. No DNA is shown, since the ends of the CDR3 on it are uncertain; the CDR3 is the one TCRdb lists. The chain combines TRBV25-1 with TRBJ2-7; the table's D call, TRBD1, was not checked against the DNA. The CDR3 spans 12 residues, counting both ends. Germline values: CDR1 MGHDK, CDR2 SYGVNS. CDR3 protein: CASSAYRDERYL.

A note on this clonotype: This may be a read error: a much more frequent sequence differs by one nucleotide. The rearrangement uses TRBV5-1 and TRBJ1-2; a weak D match, TRBD1 (5 bases). The CDR3 has 15 amino acids. Per germline, CDR1 SGHRS and CDR2 YFSETQ. In DNA form, the CDR3 reads TGCGCCAGCAGCTTGGCCGGCAGGGTGGGGTATGGCTGCACCTTC. Amino acids: CASSLAGRVGYGCTF.

There are a few counts of this clonotype. The CDR3 loop reads CASSPGLANQETQYF. CDR3 bases: TGTGCCAGCAGCCCGGGACTAGCGAACCAAGAGACCCAGTACTTC. V is TRBV11-3 and J is TRBJ2-5, with 10 bases that match TRBD2. The CDR3 has 15 amino acids. CDR1 and CDR2 (germline): SGHNT, YENEEA. Trimming took 5 bases from V and 0 from J; bases not matched to a gene: 3.

A word on this clonotype: This CDR3 is missing its conserved last phenylalanine or tryptophan, likely due to a read error. Because the CDR3's place on the DNA is in doubt, the DNA is left out and the CDR3 is given as listed by TCRdb. The chain combines TRBV29-1 with TRBJ1-1; TRBD1 reflects the table's D call only, with no check against the DNA. Both ends counted, the CDR3 spans 9 residues. CDR1 and CDR2 from the germline V gene are SQVTM and ANQGSEA. CDR3: CSVELGTFY.

V gene TRBV9 combines with J gene TRBJ2-5, with 7 bases matching TRBD1. This CDR3 contains 15 residues. CDR1 is SGDLS, CDR2 YYNGEE, per germline. V lost 4 bases to trimming and J lost 3 bases; unmatched junction nucleotides: 9. The CDR3, as DNA: TGTGCCAGCAGCCCTCAGACAGGGCTAGAAGAGACCCAGTACTTC. As protein: CASSPQTGLEETQYF.

The chain employs TRBV12-3 or TRBV12-4 and TRBJ2-5, with 10 nucleotides matching TRBD2. V shed 6 bases and J 4 bases; nucleotides not matched to a gene: 11. CDR3 length: 16 residues. CDR3 residues: CASRPGLASRSETQYF. Here the CDR3 DNA reads TGTGCCAGCAGACCGGGACTAGCGTCACGTTCAGAGACCCAGTACTTC.

CDR3 DNA: TGTGCCATCAGTGGACAGGACTATAGCAATCAGCCCCAGCATTTT. It is translated as CAISGQDYSNQPQHF. This chain uses TRBV10-3 with TRBJ1-5, with D possibly being TRBD1 (6 bases). The ends were cut back, 4 bases at V and 0 bases at J, with 10 bases in the middle. CDR3 length: 15 amino acids. Per the germline V gene, CDR1 is ENHRY and CDR2 is SYGVKD.

Ten or more counts support this clonotype. The chain employs TRBV20-1 and TRBJ1-1; 7 bases are shared with TRBD1. This CDR3 contains 13 residues. J lost 3 bases, V lost 6 bases, and 7 bases had no gene match. Looked up from germline, CDR1 is DFQATT and CDR2 is SNEGSKA (reference sequence). CDR3 sequence: CSAPTGTDTEAFF. CDR3 DNA sequence: TGCAGTGCCCCGACAGGGACGGACACTGAAGCTTTCTTT.

This clonotype was found many times. The chain has TRBV4-1 and TRBJ2-2, with D possibly matching TRBD1 (8 bases). The CDR3 is made up of 17 amino acids. V lost 5 bases to trimming and J lost 6 bases, with 22 bases between them. CDR1 and CDR2 from the germline V gene are MGHRA and YSYEKL. This chain's CDR3 is CASSKPRTGRVSGELFF. CDR3 nucleotide sequence: TGCGCCAGCAGCAAACCGAGGACAGGGAGGGTCTCCGGGGAGCTGTTTTTT.

This clonotype was found many times. The chain combines TRBV19 with TRBJ1-4; D is unresolved. This CDR3 is built from 13 residues. CDR1 and CDR2 from the germline V gene are LNHDA and SQIVND (reference sequence). Trimming shortened V by 3 bases and J by 7 bases, and 9 bases separated the two germline ends. CDR3 coding DNA: TGTGCCAGTAGTATTAACTGGGGTGAAAAACTGTTTTTT. Translation gives CASSINWGEKLFF.

This clonotype occurred once. This may stem from a read error, because a much larger clone lies one nucleotide away. V is TRBV7-9 and J is TRBJ1-5, with 7 bases lining up with TRBD1. The CDR3 has 14 residues. Germline loops: CDR1 SEHNR, CDR2 FQNEAQ (reference sequence). CDR3 residues: CTSSSTGAGQPQHF. In nucleotides, the CDR3 is TGTACCAGCAGCTCCACAGGGGCCGGGCAGCCCCAGCATTTT.